This note documents a single T cell receptor beta chain sequence. This entry comes from a study of blood T cells in healthy people across ages. At least 5 micrograms of total RNA were extracted per sample. For the second PCR, which ran for about 7 to 11 cycles, a sample-barcoded 5' primer and a J-beta primer mix were used. TCRdb reanalysed the 5' RACE reads using MiXCR and keeps one entry per CDR3 protein. Found here are roughly 800,000 distinct CDR3 sequences, approximately 24% of them singletons; the top ten hold under 3%. CDR3 length: 17 residues. The junction had 15 bases not matched to a gene; V was cut back by 6 bases and J by 4 bases. These records were also assigned to another study, of T cells of mothers and their children.

The sequencing input was blood. The receptor was derived from a boy between 10 and 17 years old in good health. V and J are TRBV12-3 or TRBV12-4 and TRBJ1-1; 9 positions agree with TRBD1. CDR3 sequence reads: CASRPQGAPGLGTEAFF. The CDR3 DNA follows: TGTGCCAGCAGGCCACAGGGGGCCCCGGGACTGGGCACTGAAGCTTTCTTT.